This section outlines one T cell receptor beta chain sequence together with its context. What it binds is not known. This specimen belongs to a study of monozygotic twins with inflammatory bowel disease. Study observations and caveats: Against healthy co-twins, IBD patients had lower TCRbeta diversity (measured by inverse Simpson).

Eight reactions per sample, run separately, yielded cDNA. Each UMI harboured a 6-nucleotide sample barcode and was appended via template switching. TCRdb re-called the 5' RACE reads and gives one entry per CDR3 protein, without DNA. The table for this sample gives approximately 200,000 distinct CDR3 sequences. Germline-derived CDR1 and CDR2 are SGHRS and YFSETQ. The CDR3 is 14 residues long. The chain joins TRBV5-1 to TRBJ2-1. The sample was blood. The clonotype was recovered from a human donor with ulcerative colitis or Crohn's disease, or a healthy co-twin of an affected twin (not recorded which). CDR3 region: CATTDRGSNNEQFF. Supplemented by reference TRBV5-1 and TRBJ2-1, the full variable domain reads KAGVTQTPRYLIKTRGQQVTLSCSPISGHRSVSWYQQTPGQGLQFLFEYFSETQRNKGNFPGRFSGRQFSNSRSEMNVSTLELGDSALYLCATTDRGSNNEQFFGPGTRLTVL.